The T cell receptor (beta chain) described here comes from a study of blood T cell repertoires in COVID-19. Background on the study: Sources were T cells, B-cell-depleted T cells, or PBMCs; the material itself was cDNA or gDNA.

To note about this clone: This specimen includes other DNA sequences encoding the same CDR3.

The germline CDR1 and CDR2 sequences are SEHNR and FQNEAQ (reference sequence). Trimming took 4 bases from V and 0 from J, leaving 13 bases between them. The CDR3 length is 15 residues. Source study methods: Quantification of nucleated cells was approximated via reference gene primer amplification. The method was immunoSEQ multiplex PCR; TCRdb's version includes in-frame clones alone and lacks a portion of them. V, J and clone size were drawn from that table, and D and trimming were deduced from the DNA. The sample lists approximately 130,000 clones, around three quarters seen once, with roughly a tenth in the top ten.

Material: peripheral blood. The chain is built from TRBV7-9 and TRBJ2-7, with D maybe TRBD1 (6 bases). This TCR was sampled from a human donor in a cohort sampled during active COVID-19. The CDR3 nucleotides are TGTGCCAGCAGCTCAGGACAGCGGAGCTCCTACGAGCAGTACTTC. Its protein product is CASSSGQRSSYEQYF.